Presented here are 16 T cell receptor beta chains from one specimen sequenced in a study of Ad26.COV2.S vaccination and SARS-CoV-2 variants. TCRdb's table, derived via immunoSEQ multiplex PCR, lists solely in-frame clones and lacks some. The profile covers 440,000 or so clones, with less than 95% appearing a single time and around 4.5% taken by the ten largest. The treatment is: about 20 received Ad26.COV2.S at low or high dose, single or two shots; 5 received placebo; per-sample allocation not given. Collection of samples fell on day 63 after the first vaccine or placebo injection. The sample in question was peripheral blood, obtained in a trial of Ad26.COV2.S vaccine versus placebo. The source of these receptors is a person aged 18-60 years who received the Ad26.COV2.S COVID-19 vaccine or a placebo.

The chain links TRBV13 to TRBJ2-7; TRBD2 is a possible D gene (5 bases). The germline CDR1 and CDR2 sequences are PRHDT and FYEKMQ (reference sequence). With 2 bases removed from V and 5 bases from J, the gap between germline ends came to 16 bases. CDR3 length: 15 amino acids. The CDR3, as DNA: TGTGCCAGCAGCTTAAAGCCACTAGAGGGCCACGAGCAGTACTTC. It translates to CASSLKPLEGHEQYF.

This clone appeared once. The chain joins TRBV14 to TRBJ2-5; D ambiguous. The CDR3 has 13 residues. V was cut by 6 bases and J by 1 base, with 9 bases left in between. The germline CDR1 and CDR2 sequences are SGHDN and FVKESK. The CDR3 here is CASRLRSQETQYF. CDR3 DNA sequence: TGTGCCAGCAGGTTGCGCTCCCAAGAGACCCAGTACTTC. The full variable domain, with the rest looked up from reference TRBV14 and TRBJ2-5, is EAGVTQFPSHSVIEKGQTVTLRCDPISGHDNLYWYRRVMGKEIKFLLHFVKESKQDESGMPNNRFLAERTGGTYSTLKVQPAELEDSGVYFCASRLRSQETQYFGPGTRLLVL.

The chain is built from TRBV6-2 or TRBV6-3 and TRBJ2-5; maybe TRBD1 (5 bases). The CDR3 totals 12 residues. Trimming left V 5 bases short and J 9 bases short, with 13 bases between. Germline V gene data show CDR1 as MNHEY and CDR2 as SVGEGT. CDR3 bases: TGTGCCAGCAGTAAACAGGCCCGGGCCCAGTACTTC. Translation: CASSKQARAQYF.

The J gene is TRBJ2-4, the V gene TRBV28, with D maybe TRBD2 (6 bases). Between the trimmed V and J ends, which lost 6 bases and 0 bases, there was a span of 12 bases. The CDR3 totals 15 residues. Per the germline V gene, CDR1 is MDHEN and CDR2 is SYDVKM. The CDR3 DNA is TGTGCCAGCAGCCAGGGAGGACTAGCCAAAAACATTCAGTACTTC. Residues: CASSQGGLAKNIQYF.

This clone was seen only once. The genes are TRBV7-2 and TRBJ1-6; D gene unclear. This CDR3 contains 19 residues. V lost 2 bases and J lost 0, with 17 bases in between. CDR1 and CDR2 from the germline V gene are SGHTA and FQGNSA. The CDR3 DNA sequence: TGTGCCAGCAGCTTAATAGGTATCCCGGAGAGCTCCTATAATTCACCCCTCCACTTT. This encodes CASSLIGIPESSYNSPLHF.

The chain couples TRBV27 to TRBJ1-2, with a weak D call TRBD1 (6 bases). The germline gives CDR1 MNHEY, CDR2 SMNVEV (reference sequence). The CDR3 covers 13 residues. Trimming took 8 bases from V and 8 from J, leaving 18 bases between them. The CDR3 sequence is CASSISGAFGYTF. CDR3 bases: TGTGCCAGCTCAATATCGGGGGCGTTCGGCTACACCTTC.

The J gene is TRBJ1-4, the V gene TRBV9, with D perhaps TRBD1 (6 bases). The germline V and J ends were trimmed by 3 bases and 3 bases, with 12 bases remaining between them. The CDR3 is made up of 15 amino acids. Germline V gives CDR1 SGDLS, CDR2 YYNGEE. The CDR3 loop is CASSGAGVPNEKLFF. The DNA for the CDR3 is TGTGCCAGCAGCGGTGCAGGGGTCCCTAATGAAAAACTGTTTTTT. Drawing the rest from reference TRBV9 and TRBJ1-4, the complete variable domain is DSGVTQTPKHLITATGQRVTLRCSPRSGDLSVYWYQQSLDQGLQFLIQYYNGEERAKGNILERFSAQQFPDLHSELNLSSLELGDSALYFCASSGAGVPNEKLFFGSGTQLSVL.

The chain carries TRBV9 and TRBJ2-7, with D possibly being TRBD2 (7 bases). The V and J ends lost 0 bases and 3 bases respectively, with 13 bases between them. The CDR3 totals 15 residues. Germline V gene lookup returns CDR1 SGDLS and CDR2 YYNGEE. The CDR3 sequence: CASSVEGGSFYEQYF. The DNA of the CDR3 is TGTGCCAGCAGCGTAGAGGGGGGGAGCTTCTACGAGCAGTACTTC.

This chain links TRBV19 with TRBJ2-3; D is undetermined. Germline V gene sequence: CDR1 LNHDA, CDR2 SQIVND (reference sequence). V was shortened by 1 base and J by 1 base, with 3 bases between the two germline ends. This CDR3 region has 13 residues. The CDR3 DNA is TGTGCCAGTAGTATAGTTGGCACAGATACGCAGTATTTT. This encodes CASSIVGTDTQYF. Combining the CDR3 with reference TRBV19 and TRBJ2-3 gives the whole variable domain DGGITQSPKYLFRKEGQNVTLSCEQNLNHDAMYWYRQDPGQGLRLIYYSQIVNDFQKGDIAEGYSVSREKKESFPLTVTSAQKNPTAFYLCASSIVGTDTQYFGPGTRLTVL.

The V gene is TRBV6-6, the J gene TRBJ1-2, with 11 bases identical to TRBD1. V shed 4 bases and J 5 bases; nucleotides not matched to a gene: 6. CDR1 and CDR2 from the germline V gene are MNHNY and SVGAGI (reference sequence). The CDR3 is 15 amino acids. The CDR3 bases are TGTGCCAGCAGTTCCCGGGACAGGGGGTGGTATGGCTACACCTTC. It translates to CASSSRDRGWYGYTF.

The rearrangement joins TRBV9 to TRBJ2-1; weak D call: TRBD1 (5 bases). Trimming took off 0 bases at V and 7 bases at J, with 11 bases between the two ends. The V gene's germline CDR1 is SGDLS and CDR2 YYNGEE. This CDR3 has 14 residues. As DNA, the CDR3 is TGTGCCAGCAGCGTAGGGAGACAGTGGAATGAGCAGTTCTTC. It codes for CASSVGRQWNEQFF.

The V gene is TRBV28, the J gene TRBJ2-7; D not resolved. Trimming took 3 bases from V and 0 from J, leaving 9 bases between them. Looked up from germline, CDR1 is MDHEN and CDR2 is SYDVKM. CDR3 length equals 14 residues. The CDR3 spells CASSFPPNSYEQYF. The CDR3 bases are TGTGCCAGCAGTTTCCCACCCAACTCCTACGAGCAGTACTTC.

This clone appeared a few times. The chain recombines TRBV20-1 with TRBJ2-3; D not certain. Trimming removed 3 bases from V and 1 base from J, with 11 bases in between. Per the germline V gene, CDR1 is DFQATT and CDR2 is SNEGSKA (reference sequence). CDR3 length: 14 residues. The CDR3 region has the DNA TGCAGTGCTAGTGGAAGCAGCGGCACAGATACGCAGTATTTT. This encodes CSASGSSGTDTQYF.

The chain has TRBV10-3 and TRBJ2-7; perhaps TRBD1 as D (8 bases). Germline CDR1 reads ENHRY; CDR2 reads SYGVKD. This CDR3 region has 13 residues. With 7 bases removed from V and 7 bases from J, the gap between germline ends came to 17 bases. Written as DNA, the CDR3 is TGTGCCATCACCTACAACAGGGGGGGGGAGCAGTACTTC. This sequence encodes CAITYNRGGEQYF.

The chain carries TRBV11-2 and TRBJ1-4; TRBD1 aligns across 7 bases. The germline CDR1 and CDR2 sequences are SGHAT and FQNNGV. The ends lost 2 bases at V and 5 bases at J; junction bases unmatched: 5. CDR3 size: 15 residues. CDR3 sequence: CASSLSGTANEKLFF. In DNA, the CDR3 is TGTGCCAGCAGCTTATCGGGGACAGCAAATGAAAAACTGTTTTTT.

V and J are TRBV27 and TRBJ2-5, with D uncertain. CDR3 size: 16 residues. V was shortened by 0 bases and J by 9 bases, with 20 bases between the two germline ends. CDR1 is MNHEY, CDR2 SMNVEV, per germline (reference sequence). The CDR3 region has the DNA TGTGCCAGCAGTTTATCCAGATTTCCTGCAAATTCGGCCCAGTACTTC. This translates into CASSLSRFPANSAQYF.